This T cell receptor beta chain is from a study of blood T cells in healthy people across ages. Together with a sample-barcoded 5' primer, a J-beta primer mix was included in a second PCR lasting roughly 6 to 12 cycles. TCRdb reprocessed the 5' RACE reads with MiXCR, giving one entry per CDR3 protein. The table lists under 2 million distinct CDR3 sequences, almost 35% of them singletons. The sequencing sample was made of blood. This receptor was identified in a woman aged 30 to 39 in good health.

DNA of the CDR3: TGTGCCAGCAGACGGGACAGGGTTGATCAGCCCCAGCATTTT. This codes for CASRRDRVDQPQHF. The rearrangement uses TRBV12-3 or TRBV12-4 and TRBJ1-5; 9 nucleotides match TRBD1. V dropped 6 bases and J dropped 5; count of bases not matched to a gene: 5. This CDR3 comprises 14 residues.